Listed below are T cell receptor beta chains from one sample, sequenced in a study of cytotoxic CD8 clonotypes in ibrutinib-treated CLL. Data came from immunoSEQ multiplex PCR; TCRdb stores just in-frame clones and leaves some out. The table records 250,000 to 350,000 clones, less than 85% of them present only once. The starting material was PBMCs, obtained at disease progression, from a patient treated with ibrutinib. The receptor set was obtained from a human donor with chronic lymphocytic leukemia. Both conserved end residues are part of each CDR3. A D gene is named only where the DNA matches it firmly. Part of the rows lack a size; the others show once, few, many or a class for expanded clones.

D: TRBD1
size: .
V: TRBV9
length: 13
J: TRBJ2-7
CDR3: CASSATGFYEQYF
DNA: TGTGCCAGCAGCGCGACAGGGTTCTACGAGCAGTACTTC

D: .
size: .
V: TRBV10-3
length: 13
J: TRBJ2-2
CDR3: CAISEQVSGELFF
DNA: TGTGCCATCAGTGAACAGGTATCCGGGGAGCTGTTTTTT

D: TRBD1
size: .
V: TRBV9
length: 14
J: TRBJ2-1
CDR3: CASSVWGQGQEQFF
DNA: TGTGCCAGCAGCGTATGGGGACAGGGGCAGGAGCAGTTCTTC

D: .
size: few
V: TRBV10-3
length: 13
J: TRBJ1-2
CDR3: CAISEADGYGYTF
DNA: TGTGCCATCAGTGAGGCGGACGGATATGGCTACACCTTC

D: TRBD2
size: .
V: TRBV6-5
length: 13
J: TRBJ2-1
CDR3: CASEGLAGAQQFF
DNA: TGTGCCAGCGAAGGACTAGCGGGGGCCCAGCAGTTCTTC

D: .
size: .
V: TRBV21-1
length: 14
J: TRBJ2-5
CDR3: CASSKSFGEETQYF
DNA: TGTGCCAGCAGCAAATCGTTTGGGGAGGAGACCCAGTACTTC

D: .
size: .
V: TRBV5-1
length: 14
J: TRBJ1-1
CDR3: CASSFVSRPTHAFF
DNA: TGCGCCAGCAGCTTCGTTAGCCGACCGACCCACGCTTTCTTT

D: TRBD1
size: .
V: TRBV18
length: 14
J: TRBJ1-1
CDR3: CASSLDRAWTEAFF
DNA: TGTGCCAGCTCCCTGGACAGGGCGTGGACTGAAGCTTTCTTT

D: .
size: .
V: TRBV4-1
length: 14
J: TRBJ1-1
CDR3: CASSQAMGSGKAFF
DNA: TGCGCCAGCAGCCAAGCGATGGGTTCTGGTAAAGCTTTCTTT

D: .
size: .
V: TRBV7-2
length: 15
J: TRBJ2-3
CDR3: CASSLEYPSTDTQYF
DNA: TGTGCCAGCAGCTTAGAATACCCTAGCACAGATACGCAGTATTTT

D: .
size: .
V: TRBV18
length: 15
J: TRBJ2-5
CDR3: CASSPPTTPQETQYF
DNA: TGTGCCAGCTCACCACCGACAACACCACAAGAGACCCAGTACTTC

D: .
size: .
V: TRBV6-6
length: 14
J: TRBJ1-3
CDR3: CASSYRVKGNTIYF
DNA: TGTGCCAGCAGTTACAGGGTTAAGGGAAACACCATATATTTT

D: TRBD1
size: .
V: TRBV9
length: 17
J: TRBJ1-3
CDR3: CASSVRTGSVPGNTIYF
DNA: TGTGCCAGCAGCGTACGGACAGGGTCCGTCCCTGGAAACACCATATATTTT

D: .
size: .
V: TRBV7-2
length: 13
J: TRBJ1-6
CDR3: CASSSTSSSPLHF
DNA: TGTGCCAGCAGCTCGACAAGTTCTTCACCCCTCCACTTT

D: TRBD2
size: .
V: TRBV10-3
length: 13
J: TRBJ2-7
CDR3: CAIGRGIDYEQYF
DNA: TGTGCCATCGGGAGGGGCATAGACTACGAGCAGTACTTC

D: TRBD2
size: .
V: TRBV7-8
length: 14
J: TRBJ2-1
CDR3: CASSIGLASREQFF
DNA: TGTGCCAGCAGCATCGGACTAGCGAGCCGTGAGCAGTTCTTC

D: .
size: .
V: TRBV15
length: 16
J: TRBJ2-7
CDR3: CATSRPKRTTVYEQYF
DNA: TGTGCCACCAGCAGACCGAAACGGACTACAGTCTACGAGCAGTACTTC

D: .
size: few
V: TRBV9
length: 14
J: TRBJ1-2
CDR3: CASSVGQDLYGYTF
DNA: TGTGCCAGCAGCGTAGGGCAGGACCTCTATGGCTACACCTTC

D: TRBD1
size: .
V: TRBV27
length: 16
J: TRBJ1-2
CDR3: CASSFLGDRDFYGYTF
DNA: TGTGCCAGCAGTTTCCTAGGGGACAGGGACTTCTATGGCTACACCTTC

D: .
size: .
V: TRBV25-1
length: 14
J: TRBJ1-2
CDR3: CASSESPPGYGYTF
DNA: TGTGCCAGCAGTGAATCCCCGCCGGGTTATGGCTACACCTTC

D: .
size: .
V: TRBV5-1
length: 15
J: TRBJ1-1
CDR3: CASSLVGGGNTEAFF
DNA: TGCGCCAGCAGCTTGGTGGGGGGAGGTAACACTGAAGCTTTCTTT

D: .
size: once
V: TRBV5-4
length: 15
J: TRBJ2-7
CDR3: CASSLGPLRDPGQYF
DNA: TGTGCCAGCAGCTTGGGACCGCTCCGGGACCCCGGGCAGTACTTC

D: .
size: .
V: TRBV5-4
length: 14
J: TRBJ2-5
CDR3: CASSLGGDQETQYF
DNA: TGTGCCAGCAGCTTGGGGGGGGACCAAGAGACCCAGTACTTC

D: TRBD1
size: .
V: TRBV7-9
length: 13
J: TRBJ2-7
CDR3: CASSRGTGYEQYF
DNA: TGTGCCAGCAGCAGGGGGACAGGCTACGAGCAGTACTTC

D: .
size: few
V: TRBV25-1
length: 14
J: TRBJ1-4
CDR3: CASSTPDGNEKLFF
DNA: TGTGCCAGCTCTACACCGGACGGTAATGAAAAACTGTTTTTT

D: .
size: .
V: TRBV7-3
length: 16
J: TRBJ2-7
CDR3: CASSSYGTPPVYEQYF
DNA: TGTGCCAGCAGCTCATACGGGACTCCTCCCGTCTACGAGCAGTACTTC

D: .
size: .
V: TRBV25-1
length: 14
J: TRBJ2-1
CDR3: CASSDSGNANEQFF
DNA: TGTGCCAGCAGTGACTCGGGGAATGCGAATGAGCAGTTCTTC

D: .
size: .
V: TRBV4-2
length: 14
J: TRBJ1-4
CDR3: CASSLRAVNEKLFF
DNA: TGTGCCAGCAGCCTCAGGGCAGTTAATGAAAAACTGTTTTTT

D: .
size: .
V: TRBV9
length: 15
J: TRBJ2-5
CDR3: CASSVGLVAGETQYF
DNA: TGTGCCAGCAGCGTAGGGTTAGTGGCTGGAGAGACCCAGTACTTC

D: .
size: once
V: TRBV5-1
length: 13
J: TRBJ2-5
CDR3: CASSLGQGGTQYF
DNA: TGCGCCAGCAGCTTGGGACAGGGAGGGACCCAGTACTTC

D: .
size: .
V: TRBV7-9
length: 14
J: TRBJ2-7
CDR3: CASSSMKGRVEQYF
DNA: TGTGCCAGCAGCTCAATGAAAGGGCGGGTCGAGCAGTACTTC

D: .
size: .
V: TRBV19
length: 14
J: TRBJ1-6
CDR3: CASSWGGRLGPLHF
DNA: TGTGCCAGTAGTTGGGGGGGGCGGCTTGGACCCCTCCACTTT

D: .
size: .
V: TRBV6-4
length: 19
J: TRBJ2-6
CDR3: CASSDSIRQGSSGANVLTF
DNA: TGTGCCAGCAGTGACTCAATCCGGCAGGGGTCCTCTGGGGCCAACGTCCTGACTTTC

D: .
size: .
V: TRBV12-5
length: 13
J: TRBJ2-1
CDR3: CASGLGPINEQFF
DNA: TGTGCTAGTGGTTTGGGGCCTATCAATGAGCAGTTCTTC

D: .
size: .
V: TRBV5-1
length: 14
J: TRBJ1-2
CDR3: CASSLELGPYGYTF
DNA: TGCGCCAGCAGCTTGGAGTTAGGGCCCTATGGCTACACCTTC

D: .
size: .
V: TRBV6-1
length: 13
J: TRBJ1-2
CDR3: CASSEGANYGYTF
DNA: TGTGCCAGCAGTGAGGGGGCTAACTATGGCTACACCTTC

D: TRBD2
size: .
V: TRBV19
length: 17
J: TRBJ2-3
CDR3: CASSIRETSGTTDTQYF
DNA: TGTGCCAGTAGTATCCGCGAGACTAGCGGGACCACAGATACGCAGTATTTT

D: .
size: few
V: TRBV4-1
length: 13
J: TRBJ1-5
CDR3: CASSQLGDQPQHF
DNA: TGCGCCAGCAGCCAACTGGGGGATCAGCCCCAGCATTTT

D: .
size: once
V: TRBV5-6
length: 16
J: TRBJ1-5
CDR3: CASSLGGAGLNQPQHF
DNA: TGTGCCAGCAGCTTGGGAGGTGCCGGACTGAATCAGCCCCAGCATTTT

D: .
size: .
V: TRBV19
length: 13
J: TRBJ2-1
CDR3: CASSIAGPNEQFF
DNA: TGTGCCAGTAGTATAGCCGGGCCCAATGAGCAGTTCTTC

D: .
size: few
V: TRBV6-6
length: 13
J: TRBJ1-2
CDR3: CASSSGEPYGYTF
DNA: TGTGCCAGCAGTTCAGGGGAACCCTATGGCTACACCTTC

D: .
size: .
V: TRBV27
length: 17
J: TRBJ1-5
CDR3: CASSPRSGRHINQPQHF
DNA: TGTGCCAGCAGTCCCCGATCGGGGCGCCATATCAATCAGCCCCAGCATTTT

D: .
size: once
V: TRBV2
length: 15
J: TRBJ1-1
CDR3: CASQVLKAANTEAFF
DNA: TGTGCCAGCCAAGTCCTAAAGGCGGCGAACACTGAAGCTTTCTTT

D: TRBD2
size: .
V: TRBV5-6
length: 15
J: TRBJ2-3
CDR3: CASSRGLAVTDTQYF
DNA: TGTGCCAGCAGCCGGGGACTAGCGGTCACAGATACGCAGTATTTT

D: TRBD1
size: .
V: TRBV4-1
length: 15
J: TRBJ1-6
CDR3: CASSQGTGYNSPLHF
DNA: TGCGCCAGCAGCCAGGGGACAGGGTATAATTCACCCCTCCACTTT

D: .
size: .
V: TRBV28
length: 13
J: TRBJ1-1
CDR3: CASKWTVNSEAFF
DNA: TGTGCCAGCAAATGGACGGTCAACTCTGAAGCTTTCTTT

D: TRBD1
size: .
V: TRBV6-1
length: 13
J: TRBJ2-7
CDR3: CASSGRGHHEQYF
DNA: TGTGCCAGCTCCGGCAGGGGGCACCACGAGCAGTACTTC

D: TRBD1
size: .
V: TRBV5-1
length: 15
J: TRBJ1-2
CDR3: CASSDRGRFVDGYTF
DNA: TGCGCCAGCAGCGACAGGGGGCGGTTTGTGGATGGCTACACCTTC

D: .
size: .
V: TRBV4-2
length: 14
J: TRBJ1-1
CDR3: CASSQDTGLTEAFF
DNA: TGTGCCAGCAGCCAGGATACAGGGCTCACTGAAGCTTTCTTT

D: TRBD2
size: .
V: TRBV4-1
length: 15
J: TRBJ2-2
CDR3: CASSQLAGVGGELFF
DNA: TGCGCCAGCAGCCAGCTAGCGGGAGTCGGCGGGGAGCTGTTTTTT

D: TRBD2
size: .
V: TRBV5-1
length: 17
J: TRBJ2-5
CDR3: CASSSNLLAGGQETQYF
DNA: TGCGCCAGCAGCTCTAACCTCCTAGCGGGGGGCCAAGAGACCCAGTACTTC

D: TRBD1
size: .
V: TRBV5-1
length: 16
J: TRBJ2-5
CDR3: CASRQLGTGGRETQYF
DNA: TGCGCCAGCAGACAACTGGGGACAGGGGGTCGAGAGACCCAGTACTTC

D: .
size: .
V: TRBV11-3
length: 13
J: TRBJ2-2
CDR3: CASSLGGVGELFF
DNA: TGTGCCAGCAGCTTAGGTGGGGTCGGGGAGCTGTTTTTT

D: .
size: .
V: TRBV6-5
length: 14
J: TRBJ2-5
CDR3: CASSYSRQWETQYF
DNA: TGTGCCAGCAGTTACTCGCGACAGTGGGAGACCCAGTACTTC